The clone carrying this T cell receptor beta chain was seen a few times. Trimming pared 7 bases from V and 10 bases from J, leaving 20 bases between. This CDR3 contains 14 residues. TCRdb reanalysed the 5' RACE reads using MiXCR and keeps one entry per CDR3 protein. The table records 430,000 or so distinct CDR3 sequences, approximately 25% of them present only once. These data belong to a study of T-cell memory formation after mild COVID-19. The source material was PBMCs or a T cell subset sorted from them (not recorded which). The chain is built from TRBV12-3 or TRBV12-4 and TRBJ2-1, with TRBD2 as a possible D gene (6 bases). This clonotype originated in an adult woman who had mild COVID-19 (a few samples of this study predate the infection). Cell type and time point are not known. The CDR3 sequence is CASTPRAGWGEQFF. CDR3 DNA sequence: TGTGCCAGCACCCCTCGGGCGGGATGGGGGGAGCAGTTCTTC.